Below, 9 T cell receptor beta chains from the same sample are listed, as sequenced in a study of T cell changes during pregnancy in multiple sclerosis. This table comes from immunoSEQ multiplex PCR, and its TCRdb copy is limited to in-frame clones, with some not included. The sample yields about 38,000 clones, 80% to 95% seen once. The specimen was CD4+ T cells from peripheral blood mononuclear cells, collected after pregnancy. These receptors all stem from a female donor in good health, enrolled as a control in a pregnancy study.

The rearrangement uses TRBV11-2 and TRBJ2-2, with TRBD1 identical over 12 bases. Losses at the gene ends were 7 bases for V and 5 bases for J; bases not matched to a gene: 8. The CDR3 totals 16 residues. Per germline, CDR1 SGHAT and CDR2 FQNNGV. CDR3 nucleotide sequence: TGTGCCAGCATCCGGACGGGACAGGGGGCAACCGGGGAGCTGTTTTTT. It encodes CASIRTGQGATGELFF.

The chain has TRBV6-1 and TRBJ2-3; weak D call: TRBD2 (6 bases). V shed 7 bases and J shed 5 bases, with 13 bases lying between them. Germline-derived CDR1 and CDR2 are MNHNS and SASEGT. CDR3 length: 13 amino acids. The CDR3 loop reads CASTFGGLDTQYF. The CDR3 region has the DNA TGTGCCAGCACCTTTGGGGGACTAGATACGCAGTATTTT.

The chain employs TRBV5-1 and TRBJ2-5, with 9 positions matching TRBD1. This CDR3 has 14 amino acids. The ends lost 4 bases at V and 5 bases at J; junction bases unmatched: 6. Germline CDR1 SGHRS, CDR2 YFSETQ. In nucleotides, the CDR3 is TGCGCCAGCAGCCAGGGACAGGGAGCGGAGACCCAGTACTTC. This translates into CASSQGQGAETQYF.

V is TRBV19 and J is TRBJ1-6; 9 bases map to TRBD1. Germline-derived CDR1 and CDR2 are LNHDA and SQIVND (reference sequence). This CDR3 is built from 16 residues. Trimming removed 3 bases from V and 6 bases from J; junction bases left unmatched: 6. The CDR3 sequence: CASSILQGASNSPLHF. CDR3 bases: TGTGCCAGTAGTATCCTACAGGGGGCAAGTAATTCACCCCTCCACTTT.

The chain uses TRBV19 and TRBJ2-6; D might be TRBD2 (6 bases). V was shortened by 1 base and J by 2 bases, with 12 bases between the two germline ends. Germline assignment: CDR1 LNHDA and CDR2 SQIVND (reference sequence). This CDR3 is built from 17 residues. The CDR3 coding sequence is TGTGCCAGTAGTATAGTAACAGGAGGGGCTGGGGCCAACGTCCTGACTTTC. The encoded protein is CASSIVTGGAGANVLTF.

The gene calls are TRBV2 and TRBJ2-3, with 8 bases that match TRBD2. The germline CDR1 and CDR2 sequences are SNHLY and FYNNEI. CDR3 length equals 16 residues. The junction had 11 bases not matched to a gene; V was cut back by 4 bases and J by 5 bases. The CDR3 DNA reads as TGTGCCAGCAGTGGTAGGAGCGGGAGAAGGGTAGATACGCAGTATTTT. Protein: CASSGRSGRRVDTQYF.

The gene calls are TRBV30 and TRBJ1-2; 8 bases match TRBD1. Per germline, CDR1 GTSNPN and CDR2 SVGIG (reference sequence). After removal of 3 bases from V and 6 bases from J, the junction contained 9 bases not matched to a gene. The CDR3 has 14 amino acids. The CDR3 loop is CAWRLDRVLDGYTF. CDR3 sequence (DNA): TGTGCCTGGAGATTGGACAGGGTGTTGGATGGCTACACCTTC. Complete variable domain (other parts from reference TRBV30 and TRBJ1-2): SQTIHQWPATLVQPVGSPLSLECTVEGTSNPNLYWYRQAAGRGLQLLFYSVGIGQISSEVPQNLSASRPQDRQFILSSKKLLLSDSGFYLCAWRLDRVLDGYTFGSGTRLTVV.

CDR3 sequence: CASSPINPGTGNTEAFF. The CDR3 region has the DNA TGCGCCAGCAGCCCTATAAATCCCGGGACAGGAAACACTGAAGCTTTCTTT. This rearrangement joins TRBV5-1 to TRBJ1-1, with 8 bases lining up with TRBD1. Germline CDR1 is SGHRS and CDR2 is YFSETQ. There are 17 residues in the CDR3. The V segment lost 4 bases and the J segment 2 bases; nucleotides outside the gene matches: 13.

The chain uses TRBV5-1 and TRBJ2-2, with TRBD2 identical over 10 bases. Losses at the gene ends were 2 bases for V and 4 bases for J; bases not matched to a gene: 2. The CDR3 loop spans 15 amino acids. From germline, CDR1 is SGHRS and CDR2 YFSETQ. CDR3 coding DNA: TGCGCCAGCAGCTTTGTAGCGGGAGGCACCGGGGAGCTGTTTTTT. Its protein product is CASSFVAGGTGELFF.